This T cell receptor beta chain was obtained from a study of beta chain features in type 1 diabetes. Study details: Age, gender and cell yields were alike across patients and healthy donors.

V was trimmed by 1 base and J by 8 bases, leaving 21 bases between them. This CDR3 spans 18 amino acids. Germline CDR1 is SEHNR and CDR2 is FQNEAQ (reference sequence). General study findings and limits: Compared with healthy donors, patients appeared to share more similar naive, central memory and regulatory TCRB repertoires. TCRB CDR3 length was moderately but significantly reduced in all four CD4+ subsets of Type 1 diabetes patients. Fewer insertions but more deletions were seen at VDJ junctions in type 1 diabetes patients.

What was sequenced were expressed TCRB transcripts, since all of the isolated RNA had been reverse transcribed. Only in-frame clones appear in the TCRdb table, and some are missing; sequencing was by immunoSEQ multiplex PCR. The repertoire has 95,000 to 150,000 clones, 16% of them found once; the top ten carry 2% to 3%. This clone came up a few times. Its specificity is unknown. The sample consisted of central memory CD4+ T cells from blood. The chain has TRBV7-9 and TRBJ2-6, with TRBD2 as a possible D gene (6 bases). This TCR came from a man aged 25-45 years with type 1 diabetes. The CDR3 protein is CASSLVGRDSLWTNVLTF. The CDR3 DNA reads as TGTGCCAGCAGCTTAGTGGGCAGGGACTCCCTGTGGACCAACGTCCTGACTTTC. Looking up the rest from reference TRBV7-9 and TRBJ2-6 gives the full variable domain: DTGVSQNPRHKITKRGQNVTFRCDPISEHNRLYWYRQTLGQGPEFLTYFQNEAQLEKSRLLSDRFSAERPKGSFSTLEIQRTEQGDSAMYLCASSLVGRDSLWTNVLTFGAGSRLTVL.